This TCR beta chain was sequenced during a study of shared clonotypes between healthy human individuals. Overall study context: Per donor, three plates held CD4 naive cells, three held CD4 memory, two held CD8 naive and one held CD8 memory. Overall study results and limits: Despite large depth, sorted-subset datasets appeared incompletely sequenced. The low donor count limited represented genetic and exposure-history diversity.

The ends were cut back, 2 bases at V and 6 bases at J, with 17 bases in the middle. The CDR3 totals 16 residues. CDR1 and CDR2 (germline): SGHRS, YFSETQ. CD45RO-negative, CCR7-selected cells formed the naive CD8 fraction, which excluded terminally differentiated effector memory CD45RA+ cells. Only one count was recorded for this clone. Its antigen is as yet unknown. Profiled with immunoSEQ multiplex PCR; TCRdb holds only in-frame clones, not every one. This table holds about 1.9 million clones, 80% to 95% found once. Sequencing was done on a sample of naive CD8+ T cells from PBMCs. The J gene is TRBJ2-2, the V gene TRBV5-1; possibly TRBD2 for D (6 bases). This TCR was recovered from a man in his late teens or twenties in good health. Some clones in this sample may be carry-over from other donors' samples. The CDR3 sequence is CASSFIGGEGAGELFF. In DNA, the CDR3 is TGCGCCAGCAGCTTTATCGGGGGAGAAGGGGCCGGGGAGCTGTTTTTT. Together with reference TRBV5-1 and TRBJ2-2, the CDR3 gives the full variable domain: KAGVTQTPRYLIKTRGQQVTLSCSPISGHRSVSWYQQTPGQGLQFLFEYFSETQRNKGNFPGRFSGRQFSNSRSEMNVSTLELGDSALYLCASSFIGGEGAGELFFGEGSRLTVL.